These 30 T cell receptor beta chains originate from one sample sequenced in a study of shared clonotypes between healthy human individuals. Assay used: immunoSEQ multiplex PCR; TCRdb lists only in-frame clones, some missing. The sample shows over a million clones, roughly 80% of them seen only once. Sequencing was performed on memory CD4+ T cells sorted from blood. As to subset: CD45RA-negative fraction. The receptors come from a young man in good health.

The rearrangement uses TRBV10-3 and TRBJ2-7; possibly TRBD2 for D (6 bases). The CDR3 totals 12 residues. Looked up from germline, CDR1 is ENHRY and CDR2 is SYGVKD. Trimming stripped 10 bases from V and 4 bases from J, with 14 bases between. The CDR3 reads CATAGGEYEQYF. The CDR3 DNA reads as TGTGCCACCGCCGGCGGGGAATACGAGCAGTACTTC.

V is TRBV20-1 and J is TRBJ1-2; D not resolved. The CDR3 runs 10 residues. V was cut by 5 bases and J by 5 bases, with 6 bases left in between. Germline CDR1 and CDR2: DFQATT and SNEGSKA (reference sequence). As DNA, the CDR3 is TGCAGTGCTCTCTATTATGGCTACACCTTC. Its translation is CSALYYGYTF.

On this clone: Other DNA sequences in this sample translate to the same CDR3. The chain is built from TRBV30 and TRBJ1-4; D is possibly TRBD1 (5 bases). Trimming cost V 0 bases and J 5 bases, with 13 bases left between them. From germline, CDR1 is GTSNPN and CDR2 SVGIG (reference sequence). This CDR3 is built from 15 residues. The CDR3 sequence is CAWSVPGTGNEKLFF. Here the CDR3 DNA reads TGTGCCTGGAGTGTACCCGGGACGGGGAATGAAAAACTGTTTTTT.

This clone was picked up a small number of times. In DNA form, the CDR3 reads TGTGCCAGCAGCGTAGACAGAACCGTTGGTGGGGCCAACGTCCTGACTTTC. It encodes CASSVDRTVGGANVLTF. The V call is TRBV9, the J call TRBJ2-6; D unclear. This CDR3 has 17 amino acids. The germline V and J ends were trimmed by 0 bases and 3 bases, with 13 bases remaining between them. Germline CDR1 reads SGDLS; CDR2 reads YYNGEE. The complete variable domain, with remaining parts taken from reference TRBV9 and TRBJ2-6, reads DSGVTQTPKHLITATGQRVTLRCSPRSGDLSVYWYQQSLDQGLQFLIQYYNGEERAKGNILERFSAQQFPDLHSELNLSSLELGDSALYFCASSVDRTVGGANVLTFGAGSRLTVL.

The chain has TRBV18 and TRBJ1-6; no clear D gene. Trimming shortened V by 0 bases and J by 2 bases, and 8 bases separated the two germline ends. This CDR3 has 16 amino acids. Germline lookup yields CDR1 KGHSH and CDR2 LQKENI. CDR3 nucleotide sequence: TGTGCCAGCTCACCACCTTCGGCGACCTATAATTCACCCCTCCACTTT. Amino acids: CASSPPSATYNSPLHF.

The CDR3 coding sequence is TGTGCCAGCAGCCCCTGGCGGAACACAGATACGCAGTATTTT. It yields the protein CASSPWRNTDTQYF. The chain combines TRBV27 with TRBJ2-3; D gene unclear. Trimming took 6 bases from V and 2 from J, leaving 12 bases between them. Germline V lookup: CDR1 MNHEY, CDR2 SMNVEV (reference sequence). The CDR3 covers 14 residues.

This rearrangement joins TRBV10-3 to TRBJ1-1, with D possibly TRBD1 on 5 matching bases. V was cut by 6 bases and J by 8 bases, with 16 bases left in between. Germline V lookup: CDR1 ENHRY, CDR2 SYGVKD. The CDR3 has 13 amino acids. The CDR3 loop reads CAISPTQGPEAFF. The CDR3 region has the DNA TGTGCCATCAGCCCAACCCAGGGCCCGGAAGCTTTCTTT.

The chain combines TRBV6-1 with TRBJ2-2; D unresolved. The CDR3 is made up of 11 amino acids. Germline CDR1 is MNHNS and CDR2 is SASEGT. V lost 8 bases and J 0 bases, leaving 1 base between the germline ends. In DNA, the CDR3 is TGTGCCAGCGCGAACACCGGGGAGCTGTTTTTT. Amino acid sequence: CASANTGELFF.

The chain uses TRBV18 and TRBJ2-2, with TRBD2 as a possible D gene (5 bases). V was clipped by 0 bases and J by 5 bases, with 7 bases between them. CDR1 is KGHSH, CDR2 LQKENI, per germline. CDR3 length: 14 residues. The CDR3 DNA reads as TGTGCCAGCTCACCACCGGGCGGGACCGGGGAGCTGTTTTTT. Its protein product is CASSPPGGTGELFF. Full variable domain (outside the CDR3, taken from reference TRBV18 and TRBJ2-2): NAGVMQNPRHLVRRRGQEARLRCSPMKGHSHVYWYRQLPEEGLKFMVYLQKENIIDESGMPKERFSAEFPKEGPSILRIQQVVRGDSAAYFCASSPPGGTGELFFGEGSRLTVL.

In DNA form, the CDR3 reads TGCAGCGTGAGCGGCGGGGGGGCGGTAAATGAGCAGTTCTTC. Translated, it gives CSVSGGGAVNEQFF. This sequence joins TRBV29-1 and TRBJ2-1, with 9 positions matching TRBD2. The CDR3 is made up of 14 amino acids. Germline V gene lookup returns CDR1 SQVTM and CDR2 ANQGSEA. J gave up 7 bases and V 6 bases, and 10 bases lay outside the gene matches.

This sequence joins TRBV7-9 and TRBJ1-1, with 8 bases fitting TRBD1. V shed 5 bases and J 11 bases; nucleotides not matched to a gene: 7. Germline CDR1 SEHNR, CDR2 FQNEAQ (reference sequence). There are 12 residues in the CDR3. In nucleotides, the CDR3 is TGTGCCAGCAGCCCGGACAGGGTTCAGGCTTTCTTT. It encodes CASSPDRVQAFF.

The chain joins TRBV5-4 to TRBJ1-2; 8 bases are shared with TRBD1. Germline V CDR1 and CDR2: SGHNT, YYREEE (reference sequence). This CDR3 has 13 residues. V lost 6 bases and J lost 14; bases outside the gene matches: 15. The CDR3 sequence is CASNGDRSYFSTF. The CDR3 DNA reads as TGTGCCAGCAACGGGGACAGGAGTTATTTTAGTACCTTC.

Note on this clone: Other DNA sequences in the sample encode the same CDR3. The chain uses TRBV18 and TRBJ1-1, with D uncertain. The germline V gene has CDR1 KGHSH and CDR2 LQKENI. V was clipped by 0 bases and J by 5 bases, with 7 bases between them. The CDR3 is 13 residues long. This CDR3 is CASSPPVRTEAFF. CDR3 nucleotide sequence: TGTGCCAGCTCACCACCCGTTCGAACTGAAGCTTTCTTT.

The gene calls are TRBV2 and TRBJ2-7; D is uncertain. V shed 5 bases and J shed 2 bases, with 13 bases lying between them. Germline lookup yields CDR1 SNHLY and CDR2 FYNNEI. This CDR3 has 14 amino acids. The CDR3 here is CASSKIGKPYEQYF. CDR3 in DNA: TGTGCCAGCAGTAAGATAGGAAAGCCCTACGAGCAGTACTTC.

The chain links TRBV5-1 to TRBJ2-5, with D tentatively TRBD2 (6 bases). V lost 0 bases, J lost 7 bases, and 10 bases lay in between. Germline values: CDR1 SGHRS, CDR2 YFSETQ. The CDR3 is made up of 13 amino acids. The chain's CDR3 is CASSLDKAGTQYF. As DNA, the CDR3 is TGCGCCAGCAGCTTGGACAAAGCGGGGACCCAGTACTTC. Using reference TRBV5-1 and TRBJ2-5 for the parts outside the CDR3, the full variable domain is KAGVTQTPRYLIKTRGQQVTLSCSPISGHRSVSWYQQTPGQGLQFLFEYFSETQRNKGNFPGRFSGRQFSNSRSEMNVSTLELGDSALYLCASSLDKAGTQYFGPGTRLLVL.

This clone was seen only once. The chain employs TRBV19 and TRBJ1-4, with unresolved D. This CDR3 has 11 amino acids. The V gene's germline CDR1 is LNHDA and CDR2 SQIVND (reference sequence). The ends were cut back, 8 bases at V and 17 bases at J, with 18 bases in the middle. The CDR3 region has the DNA TGTGCCAGTGGTCCCTTGGACGGCCACTTTTTT. It specifies CASGPLDGHFF.

The V call is TRBV7-2, the J call TRBJ2-2, with D possibly being TRBD2 (6 bases). The V end was cut by 5 bases, the J end by 1 base, with 17 bases between. In germline, CDR1 is SGHTA, CDR2 FQGNSA. This CDR3 has 17 residues. The CDR3 sequence is CASSPYLGGKNTGELFF. As DNA, the CDR3 is TGTGCCAGCAGCCCATATCTCGGGGGAAAGAACACCGGGGAGCTGTTTTTT.

The V gene is TRBV7-3, the J gene TRBJ2-5; 8 bases fit TRBD2. Germline CDR1 SGHTA, CDR2 FQGTGA. V shed 2 bases, J shed 5 bases, and the junction held 4 bases outside the gene matches. The CDR3 sequence is 14 residues long. The DNA for the CDR3 is TGTGCCAGCAGCTTAGGGACTAGGAGCGAGACCCAGTACTTC. Protein product: CASSLGTRSETQYF.

This sequence joins TRBV15 and TRBJ2-7; D is unresolved. Germline V gene sequence: CDR1 LNHNV, CDR2 YYDKDF (reference sequence). The V end was cut by 2 bases, the J end by 2 bases, with 7 bases between. This CDR3 contains 13 residues. The CDR3 loop is CATSRYLTYEQYF. In DNA form, the CDR3 reads TGTGCCACCAGCAGATACCTGACCTACGAGCAGTACTTC.

The rearrangement uses TRBV2 and TRBJ2-5; D might be TRBD2 (6 bases). The CDR3 runs to 15 residues. CDR1 is SNHLY and CDR2 is FYNNEI in the germline V gene. Deletions cut 3 bases from V and 5 bases from J, with 16 bases between. The CDR3 sequence: CASSEEGQGGETQYF. Written as DNA, the CDR3 is TGTGCCAGCAGTGAGGAGGGGCAGGGTGGGGAGACCCAGTACTTC.

The rearrangement links TRBV29-1 to TRBJ1-2; 7 nucleotides agree with TRBD1. CDR3 length: 14 residues. V trimming: 6 bases; J trimming: 1 base; junction bases outside the gene matches: 8. Germline CDR1 SQVTM, CDR2 ANQGSEA. The CDR3 region has the DNA TGCAGCGTAGCTGGGACAGCGGTTAACTATGGCTACACCTTC. It encodes CSVAGTAVNYGYTF. The full variable domain, rest sourced from reference TRBV29-1 and TRBJ1-2, is SAVISQKPSRDICQRGTSLTIQCQVDSQVTMMFWYRQQPGQSLTLIATANQGSEATYESGFVIDKFPISRPNLTFSTLTVSNMSPEDSSIYLCSVAGTAVNYGYTFGSGTRLTVV.

This chain joins TRBV11-2 and TRBJ2-3; 9 positions agree with TRBD2. CDR1 is SGHAT and CDR2 is FQNNGV in the germline V gene. V lost 0 bases to trimming and J lost 7 bases; unmatched junction nucleotides: 11. The CDR3 is 17 amino acids. The CDR3 loop reads CASSLEVDSGSAYTQYF. The CDR3 region has the DNA TGTGCCAGCAGCTTAGAAGTGGATAGCGGGAGTGCTTATACGCAGTATTTT.

The chain uses TRBV27 and TRBJ2-7, with D possibly TRBD1 on 5 matching bases. The CDR3 contains 13 residues. The V end was cut by 6 bases, the J end by 4 bases, with 13 bases between. Germline V gene sequence: CDR1 MNHEY, CDR2 SMNVEV (reference sequence). The CDR3 region has the DNA TGTGCCAGCAGCCCACGCCAGGGTTACGAGCAGTACTTC. Its protein is CASSPRQGYEQYF.

DNA for the CDR3: TGTGCCAGCAGGTCGGCAGGTAAAGATACGCAGTATTTT. Amino acids: CASRSAGKDTQYF. V usage is TRBV6-1 and J usage is TRBJ2-3; D not certain. The germline V gene encodes CDR1 MNHNS and CDR2 SASEGT. The CDR3 runs to 13 residues. Trimming removed 6 bases at V and 5 bases at J, with 12 bases between.

Remarks on this clone: Just one base apart from a much larger clone, this may be a read error. The rearrangement links TRBV28 to TRBJ1-5; no reliable D call. CDR3 length: 12 amino acids. Germline loops: CDR1 MDHEN, CDR2 SYDVKM. Trimming left V 6 bases short and J 3 bases short, with 6 bases between. CDR3 loop: CASRRPNQPQHF. The CDR3 coding sequence is TGTGCCAGCAGAAGACCCAATCAGCCCCAGCATTTT.

The chain is built from TRBV28 and TRBJ1-1; possibly TRBD1 for D (5 bases). Looked up from germline, CDR1 is MDHEN and CDR2 is SYDVKM. There are 16 residues in the CDR3. Trimming shortened V by 7 bases and J by 2 bases, and 20 bases separated the two germline ends. CDR3 sequence (DNA): TGTGCCAGCAACCCTGGGGCCTGGGGAAAAAACACTGAAGCTTTCTTT. Amino acid sequence: CASNPGAWGKNTEAFF.

V gene TRBV10-3 combines with J gene TRBJ2-2; TRBD2 aligns across 11 bases. V lost 4 bases, J lost 4 bases, and 5 bases stayed unmatched. The CDR3 is 16 residues long. Germline V gives CDR1 ENHRY, CDR2 SYGVKD. As DNA, the CDR3 is TGTGCCATCAGTGCTGGACTAGCGGGCTTCACCGGGGAGCTGTTTTTT. It is translated as CAISAGLAGFTGELFF.

The chain recombines TRBV7-2 with TRBJ2-6; D uncertain. V shed 3 bases and J shed 0 bases, with 3 bases lying between them. The CDR3 length is 14 residues. The germline V gene has CDR1 SGHTA and CDR2 FQGNSA. CDR3 nucleotide sequence: TGTGCCAGCAGCTTCTACTCTGGGGCCAACGTCCTGACTTTC. Its translation: CASSFYSGANVLTF.

This chain joins TRBV2 and TRBJ2-1; TRBD2 matches 7 bases. The CDR3 totals 14 residues. Per the germline V gene, CDR1 is SNHLY and CDR2 is FYNNEI. Germline trimming cut 8 bases from V and 7 bases from J; bases unmatched to any gene: 11. Here the CDR3 reads CASSVGGGPNEQFF. The CDR3 DNA reads TGTGCCAGCTCTGTGGGGGGGGGTCCTAATGAGCAGTTCTTC.

This clone was detected many times. The V call is TRBV2, the J call TRBJ2-3; 13 bases agree with TRBD2. The CDR3 totals 16 residues. V gave up 6 bases and J gave up 6 bases; unmatched junction bases: 9. Germline CDR1 is SNHLY and CDR2 is FYNNEI. The CDR3 here is CASRARLAGGDDTQYF. Here the CDR3 DNA reads TGTGCCAGCAGGGCCAGACTAGCGGGAGGTGACGATACGCAGTATTTT.